Listed below are T cell receptor beta chains from one sample, sequenced in a study of shared clonotypes between healthy human individuals. Sequenced by immunoSEQ multiplex PCR; TCRdb stores in-frame clones only, minus some. The data contain roughly 1.5 million clones, around 98% of them seen just once; the ten biggest clones take up about 0.45%. The specimen was naive CD4+ T cells sorted from blood. These receptors were obtained from a man aged 25-45 years in good health. The CDR3 runs from the conserved cysteine through the conserved F or W. A D gene is named only where the DNA matches it firmly. Clone size is given for some rows only: seen once, a few or many times, or a class if the clone is expanded.

>.|.|TRBV15|TRBJ2-2
CATSSPMRPPYTGELFF
TGTGCCACCAGCAGCCCAATGAGACCTCCGTACACCGGGGAGCTGTTTTTT
>.|TRBD1|TRBV6-5|TRBJ2-5
CASRMYRGRETQYF
TGTGCCAGCAGGATGTACAGGGGTAGGGAGACCCAGTACTTC
>.|.|TRBV11-2|TRBJ1-1
CASSLLAGDYTEAFF
TGTGCCAGCAGCTTATTGGCAGGGGATTACACTGAAGCTTTCTTT
>once|.|TRBV15|TRBJ2-1
CATSRETDLGQGRGNEQFF
TGTGCCACCAGCAGAGAGACGGACCTCGGGCAGGGTCGGGGGAATGAGCAGTTCTTC
>.|.|TRBV4-1|TRBJ2-5
CASSQDGMRETQYF
TGCGCCAGCAGCCAAGATGGAATGCGGGAGACCCAGTACTTC
>once|.|TRBV9|TRBJ2-1
CASSVGGARSYNEQFF
TGTGCCAGCAGCGTAGGAGGGGCCCGCTCCTACAATGAGCAGTTCTTC
>.|.|TRBV7-2|TRBJ2-5
CASSIANPGETQYF
TGTGCCAGCAGCATTGCTAACCCTGGGGAGACCCAGTACTTC
>.|.|TRBV6-5|TRBJ2-7
CASSPPGSYEQYF
TGTGCCAGCAGCCCCCCAGGGTCCTACGAGCAGTACTTC
>.|.|TRBV2|TRBJ1-5
CASRGDSNQPQHF
TGTGCCAGCAGGGGGGATAGCAATCAGCCCCAGCATTTT
>.|TRBD1|TRBV29-1|TRBJ1-1
CSVEGQGTEAFF
TGCAGCGTTGAGGGACAGGGGACCGAAGCTTTCTTT
>.|.|TRBV29-1|TRBJ2-1
CSVGGGPRPYNEQFF
TGCAGCGTTGGTGGGGGGCCAAGACCCTACAATGAGCAGTTCTTC
>.|.|TRBV5-4|TRBJ2-5
CASRKDRFNQETQYF
TGTGCCAGCAGAAAAGACAGGTTTAACCAAGAGACCCAGTACTTC
>.|.|TRBV7-2|TRBJ2-3
CASSFFAGGSLSLPDTQYF
TGTGCCAGCAGCTTCTTCGCCGGGGGCTCCCTCTCCCTTCCAGATACGCAGTATTTT
>.|.|TRBV7-9|TRBJ2-7
CASSPLPSWGRGFSEQYF
TGTGCCAGCAGCCCCCTTCCCTCGTGGGGGCGCGGATTCTCCGAGCAGTACTTC
>.|.|TRBV6-5|TRBJ2-7
CASSWSGGGYEQYF
TGTGCCAGCAGTTGGAGCGGAGGGGGCTACGAGCAGTACTTC
>once|TRBD2|TRBV5-1|TRBJ2-5
CASSLNSGRAGETQYF
TGCGCCAGCAGCTTGAACAGCGGGAGGGCCGGTGAGACCCAGTACTTC
>.|.|TRBV5-5|TRBJ1-1
CASSNRTGNLNTEAFF
TGTGCCAGCAGTAACAGGACGGGAAATTTGAACACTGAAGCTTTCTTT
>.|TRBD2|TRBV6-6|TRBJ2-7
CASSAKGLAGDEQYF
TGTGCCAGCAGTGCGAAGGGACTAGCGGGAGACGAGCAGTACTTC
>.|.|TRBV7-8|TRBJ1-5
CASSLSPSGSNQPQHF
TGTGCCAGCAGCTTAAGTCCATCGGGCAGCAATCAGCCCCAGCATTTT
>.|.|TRBV15|TRBJ2-3
CATSRGAVSTDTQYF
TGTGCCACCAGCAGAGGAGCAGTGAGCACAGATACGCAGTATTTT
>.|.|TRBV27|TRBJ2-7
CASSSGLVYYEQYF
TGTGCCAGCAGTTCAGGCCTGGTATACTACGAGCAGTACTTC
>.|.|TRBV2|TRBJ2-2
CATNQENTGELFF
TGTGCCACGAATCAAGAGAACACCGGGGAGCTGTTTTTT
>.|.|TRBV9|TRBJ2-1
CASSVELSRYDNEQFF
TGTGCCAGCAGCGTAGAATTATCCCGTTATGACAATGAGCAGTTCTTC
>.|.|TRBV15|TRBJ2-5
CATSRRPGQDQETQYF
TGTGCCACCAGCAGGAGACCGGGCCAAGACCAAGAGACCCAGTACTTC
>.|.|TRBV5-8|TRBJ1-5
CASSSWGSGGNQPQHF
TGTGCCAGCAGCTCTTGGGGATCTGGGGGTAATCAGCCCCAGCATTTT
>.|TRBD2|TRBV5-4|TRBJ2-3
CASSLVAGASDTQYF
TGTGCCAGCAGCTTGGTAGCGGGAGCCTCAGATACGCAGTATTTT
>.|TRBD2|TRBV10-1|TRBJ2-2
CASSPFSGLDTGELFF
TGCGCCAGCAGTCCATTTAGCGGGCTAGACACCGGGGAGCTGTTTTTT
>.|.|TRBV2|TRBJ1-1
CASSDETEAFF
TGTGCCAGCAGTGACGAAACTGAAGCTTTCTTT
>.|.|TRBV28|TRBJ1-5
CASSSGGLNQPQHF
TGTGCCAGCAGTTCCGGGGGACTTAATCAGCCCCAGCATTTT
>.|.|TRBV11-3|TRBJ2-1
CASSVASYNEQFF
TGTGCCAGCAGCGTAGCCTCCTACAATGAGCAGTTCTTC
>.|TRBD2|TRBV5-1|TRBJ2-1
CASSPGTSGNYNEQFF
TGCGCCAGCAGCCCGGGGACTAGCGGGAACTACAATGAGCAGTTCTTC
>.|TRBD1|TRBV7-9|TRBJ2-5
CASSLGQFEETQYF
TGTGCCAGCAGCTTGGGACAGTTCGAAGAGACCCAGTACTTC
>.|.|TRBV28|TRBJ1-1
CASSFSLFSGMNTEAFF
TGTGCCAGCAGTTTCTCTCTCTTCTCGGGAATGAACACTGAAGCTTTCTTT
>.|.|TRBV10-1|TRBJ2-2
CASSFQARGELFF
TGCGCCAGCAGTTTCCAGGCTAGGGGGGAGCTGTTTTTT
>.|.|TRBV30|TRBJ2-5
CAWGPQETQYF
TGTGCCTGGGGCCCCCAAGAGACCCAGTACTTC
>.|TRBD1|TRBV7-3|TRBJ2-3
CASSPTGGEGGDTQYF
TGTGCCAGCAGCCCTACAGGGGGCGAAGGTGGAGATACGCAGTATTTT
>.|TRBD1|TRBV18|TRBJ1-2
CASSPRRGDRDYGYTF
TGTGCCAGCTCACCACGGCGTGGGGACAGGGACTATGGCTACACCTTC
>.|.|TRBV4-3|TRBJ2-5
CASSQEAVTETQYF
TGCGCCAGCAGCCAAGAGGCGGTAACAGAGACCCAGTACTTC
>.|TRBD1|TRBV14|TRBJ2-7
CASSQDRGQGAFEQYF
TGTGCCAGCAGCCAAGACCGGGGACAGGGAGCGTTCGAGCAGTACTTC
>.|.|TRBV5-1|TRBJ1-4
CASSRQIRATNEKLFF
TGCGCCAGCAGCCGACAGATCAGGGCAACTAATGAAAAACTGTTTTTT
>.|TRBD1|TRBV5-1|TRBJ1-3
CASSRDRRPGNTIYF
TGCGCCAGCAGTAGGGACAGGCGACCGGGAAACACCATATATTTT
>.|TRBD2|TRBV9|TRBJ2-1
CASSVRASGSYEQFF
TGTGCCAGCAGCGTACGCGCTAGCGGGAGTTATGAGCAGTTCTTC
>.|TRBD1|TRBV7-9|TRBJ2-7
CASSTNLQDRGHEQYF
TGTGCCAGCAGCACCAACCTCCAAGACAGGGGGCACGAGCAGTACTTC
>.|TRBD2|TRBV5-5|TRBJ2-1
CASSPRLAGSNEQFF
TGTGCCAGCAGCCCAAGACTAGCGGGTTCCAATGAGCAGTTCTTC
>.|TRBD2|TRBV7-6|TRBJ2-7
CASSLAAENYEQYF
TGTGCCAGCAGCCTAGCGGCGGAAAACTACGAGCAGTACTTC
>.|TRBD1|TRBV15|TRBJ2-7
CATSRDGPTGSYEQYF
TGTGCCACCAGCAGAGATGGACCGACAGGGTCCTACGAGCAGTACTTC
>.|TRBD1|TRBV10-3|TRBJ2-7
CAISQGAYEQYF
TGTGCCATCAGCCAGGGGGCCTACGAGCAGTACTTC
>.|.|TRBV5-1|TRBJ1-5
CASSPDSRNQPQHF
TGCGCCAGCAGCCCGGACAGTCGCAATCAGCCCCAGCATTTT
>few|.|TRBV27|TRBJ2-7
CASSRTFVHYEQYF
TGTGCCAGCAGTCGGACCTTCGTACACTACGAGCAGTACTTC
>.|TRBD2|TRBV27|TRBJ2-1
CASSLGLAGVGSYNEQFF
TGTGCCAGCAGTTTGGGACTAGCGGGAGTCGGGTCCTACAATGAGCAGTTCTTC
>.|.|TRBV2|TRBJ2-1
CASSERESSYNEQFF
TGTGCCAGCAGTGAACGGGAGTCTTCCTACAATGAGCAGTTCTTC
>.|TRBD2|TRBV5-4|TRBJ2-7
CASSPGTSGTYEQYF
TGTGCCAGCAGCCCTGGGACTAGCGGGACCTACGAGCAGTACTTC
>.|.|TRBV28|TRBJ1-2
CASSLGGPYGYTF
TGTGCCAGCAGTTTGGGGGGGCCCTATGGCTACACCTTC
>.|.|TRBV28|TRBJ1-2
CASSYNPGGYTF
TGTGCCAGCAGCTATAACCCGGGGGGCTACACCTTC
>.|.|TRBV5-1|TRBJ2-3
CASSLAGISTDTQYF
TGCGCCAGCAGCTTAGCAGGGATTAGCACAGATACGCAGTATTTT
>.|TRBD2|TRBV27|TRBJ2-1
CASSPTSGTPNEQFF
TGTGCCAGCAGTCCAACTAGCGGGACTCCCAATGAGCAGTTCTTC
>.|TRBD2|TRBV28|TRBJ2-2
CASSTMGGSDTGELFF
TGTGCCAGCAGTACTATGGGCGGGAGTGACACCGGGGAGCTGTTTTTT
>.|TRBD1|TRBV7-2|TRBJ2-7
CASSGTGGGYEQYF
TGTGCCAGCAGCGGGACAGGGGGCGGGTACGAGCAGTACTTC